This T cell receptor (beta chain) is from a study of cytomegalovirus exposure and HLA in healthy donors. The PCR made use of 60 Vbeta and 13 Jbeta primers. Method: immunoSEQ multiplex PCR; TCRdb's copy keeps in-frame clones and lacks some. The sample yields about 130,000 clones, roughly 70% seen once. Source material: PBMCs. The receptor's source is a man aged 35 to 55 in good health and CMV-seropositive.

Written as DNA, the CDR3 is TGTGCCAGCAGCCCCAAGACTAGCTTCGTCGAGACCCAGTACTTC. Protein product: CASSPKTSFVETQYF. The gene calls are TRBV7-2 and TRBJ2-5; 7 positions match TRBD2. The CDR3 is 15 residues long. J was trimmed by 5 bases and V by 5 bases; bases with no gene match: 11. CDR1 SGHTA and CDR2 FQGNSA come from the germline V gene.